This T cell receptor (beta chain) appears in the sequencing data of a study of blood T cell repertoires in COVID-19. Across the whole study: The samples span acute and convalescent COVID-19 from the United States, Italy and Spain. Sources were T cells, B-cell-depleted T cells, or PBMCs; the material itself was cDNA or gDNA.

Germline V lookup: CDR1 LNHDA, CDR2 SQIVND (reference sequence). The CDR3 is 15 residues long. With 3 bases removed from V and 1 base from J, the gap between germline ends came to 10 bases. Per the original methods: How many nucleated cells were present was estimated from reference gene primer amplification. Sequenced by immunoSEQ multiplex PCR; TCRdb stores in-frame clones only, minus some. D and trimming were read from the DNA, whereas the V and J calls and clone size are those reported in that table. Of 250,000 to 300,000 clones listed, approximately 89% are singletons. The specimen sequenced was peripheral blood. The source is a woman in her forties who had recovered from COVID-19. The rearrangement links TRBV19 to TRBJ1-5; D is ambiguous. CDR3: CASSIAETSNQPQHF. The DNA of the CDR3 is TGTGCCAGTAGTATTGCAGAGACAAGCAATCAGCCCCAGCATTTT.